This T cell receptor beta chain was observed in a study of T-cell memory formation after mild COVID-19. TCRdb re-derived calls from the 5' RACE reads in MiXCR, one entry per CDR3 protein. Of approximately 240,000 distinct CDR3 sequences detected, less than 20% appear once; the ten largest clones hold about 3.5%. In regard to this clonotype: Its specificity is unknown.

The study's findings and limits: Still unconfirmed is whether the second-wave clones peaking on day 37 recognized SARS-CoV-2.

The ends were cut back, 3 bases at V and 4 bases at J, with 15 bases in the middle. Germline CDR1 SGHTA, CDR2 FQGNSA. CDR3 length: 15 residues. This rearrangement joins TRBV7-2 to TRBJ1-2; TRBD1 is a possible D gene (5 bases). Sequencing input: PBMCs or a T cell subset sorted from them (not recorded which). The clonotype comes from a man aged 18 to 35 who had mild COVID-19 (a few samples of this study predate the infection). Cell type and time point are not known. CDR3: CASSFSTTVSYGYTF. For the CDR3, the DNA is TGTGCCAGCAGCTTTTCTACGACAGTCTCCTATGGCTACACCTTC. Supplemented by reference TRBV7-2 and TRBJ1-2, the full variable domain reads GAGVSQSPSNKVTEKGKDVELRCDPISGHTALYWYRQSLGQGLEFLIYFQGNSAPDKSGLPSDRFSAERTGGSVSTLTIQRTQQEDSAVYLCASSFSTTVSYGYTFGSGTRLTVV.